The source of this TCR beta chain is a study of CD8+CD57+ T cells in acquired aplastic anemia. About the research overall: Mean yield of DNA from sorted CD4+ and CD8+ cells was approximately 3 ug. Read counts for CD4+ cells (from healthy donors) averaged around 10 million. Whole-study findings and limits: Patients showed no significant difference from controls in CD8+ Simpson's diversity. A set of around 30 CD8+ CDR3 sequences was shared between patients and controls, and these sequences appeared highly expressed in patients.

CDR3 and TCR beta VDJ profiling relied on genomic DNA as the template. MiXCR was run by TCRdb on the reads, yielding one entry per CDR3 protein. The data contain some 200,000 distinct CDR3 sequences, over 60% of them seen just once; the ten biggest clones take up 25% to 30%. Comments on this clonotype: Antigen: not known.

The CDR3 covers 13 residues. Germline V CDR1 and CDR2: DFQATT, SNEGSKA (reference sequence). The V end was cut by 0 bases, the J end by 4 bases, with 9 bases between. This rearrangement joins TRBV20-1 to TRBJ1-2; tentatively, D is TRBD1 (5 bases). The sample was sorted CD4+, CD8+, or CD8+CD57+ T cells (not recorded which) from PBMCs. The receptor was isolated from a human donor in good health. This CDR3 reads CSARERRGYGYTF. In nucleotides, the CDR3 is TGCAGTGCTAGAGAAAGGAGGGGCTATGGCTACACCTTC.